Following are 23 T cell receptor beta chains from one sample sequenced in a study of blood T cells in healthy people across ages. The use of a sample-barcoded 5' primer and a J-beta primer mix characterized a second PCR of roughly 6 to 12 cycles. TCRdb re-derived calls from the 5' RACE reads in MiXCR, one entry per CDR3 protein. The profile shows about 1.5 million distinct CDR3 sequences, roughly 43% of them singletons. Sequencing input: blood. All receptors come from a woman between 18 and 29 years old in good health.

This clonotype has more than one count but fewer than ten. The chain couples TRBV20-1 to TRBJ1-1, with unresolved D. V shed 3 bases and J shed 4 bases, with 12 bases lying between them. The CDR3 runs 13 residues. Looked up from germline, CDR1 is DFQATT and CDR2 is SNEGSKA (reference sequence). The CDR3 is CSASPGIGTEAFF. CDR3 DNA sequence: TGCAGTGCTAGCCCTGGAATTGGCACTGAAGCTTTCTTT.

V usage is TRBV2 and J usage is TRBJ2-1; 8 bases agree with TRBD2. Germline lookup yields CDR1 SNHLY and CDR2 FYNNEI. The CDR3 totals 15 residues. V lost 5 bases and J lost 4; bases outside the gene matches: 7. The CDR3, as DNA: TGTGCCAGCAGTATCGACTTAGCGGGATACAATGAGCAGTTCTTC. Translated, it gives CASSIDLAGYNEQFF. The full variable domain, its missing parts supplied by reference TRBV2 and TRBJ2-1, is EPEVTQTPSHQVTQMGQEVILRCVPISNHLYFYWYRQILGQKVEFLVSFYNNEISEKSEIFDDQFSVERPDGSNFTLKIRSTKLEDSAMYFCASSIDLAGYNEQFFGPGTRLTVL.

The J gene is TRBJ2-7, the V gene TRBV6-1; no reliable D call. CDR1 is MNHNS, CDR2 SASEGT, per germline. V was cut by 1 base and J by 0 bases, with 4 bases left in between. This CDR3 comprises 13 residues. Here the CDR3 reads CASSEVSSYEQYF. The CDR3 nucleotides are TGTGCCAGCAGTGAAGTTAGCTCCTACGAGCAGTACTTC.

This clonotype was observed a few times. J is TRBJ1-1 and V is TRBV30, with a possible D match to TRBD1 (5 bases). The CDR3 has 13 amino acids. Germline CDR1 reads GTSNPN; CDR2 reads SVGIG (reference sequence). Trimming left V 1 base short and J 3 bases short, with 9 bases between. The CDR3 region is CAWSEDSYTEAFF. In DNA form, the CDR3 reads TGTGCCTGGAGTGAAGACAGTTACACTGAAGCTTTCTTT. The variable domain in full, completed from reference TRBV30 and TRBJ1-1, reads SQTIHQWPATLVQPVGSPLSLECTVEGTSNPNLYWYRQAAGRGLQLLFYSVGIGQISSEVPQNLSASRPQDRQFILSSKKLLLSDSGFYLCAWSEDSYTEAFFGQGTRLTVV.

The rearrangement links TRBV12-3 or TRBV12-4 to TRBJ1-1; perhaps TRBD1 as D (5 bases). The ends were cut back, 2 bases at V and 0 bases at J, with 10 bases in the middle. The CDR3 runs 15 residues. CDR3 nucleotide sequence: TGTGCCAGCAGTTTATTGAGGGGCTTGAACACTGAAGCTTTCTTT. Translated, it gives CASSLLRGLNTEAFF.

V gene TRBV2 combines with J gene TRBJ2-4; 12 bases are a match to TRBD1. V was clipped by 4 bases and J by 2 bases; unmatched bases: 15. The CDR3 totals 20 residues. CDR1 and CDR2 (germline): SNHLY, FYNNEI. CDR3 nucleotide sequence: TGTGCCAGCAGTGTCTATCCGGGACAGGGGGCCTTCTATACCAAAAACATTCAGTACTTC. Residues: CASSVYPGQGAFYTKNIQYF.

The chain uses TRBV20-1 and TRBJ1-5, with D uncertain. The V gene's germline CDR1 is DFQATT and CDR2 SNEGSKA (reference sequence). The V end was cut by 6 bases, the J end by 5 bases, with 17 bases between. The CDR3 spans 14 residues. CDR3 DNA: TGCAGTGCACAAGACCGGGCGGATTATCAGCCCCAGCATTTT. Translated: CSAQDRADYQPQHF.

J is TRBJ1-2 and V is TRBV28, with TRBD1 matching over 7 bases. The V gene end was trimmed by 7 bases and the J gene end by 5 bases; junction bases not matched to a gene: 4. The CDR3 contains 12 residues. The germline gives CDR1 MDHEN, CDR2 SYDVKM. In DNA form, the CDR3 reads TGTGCCAGCACCGGGACAGTGTATGGCTACACCTTC. Translation gives CASTGTVYGYTF.

The rearrangement uses TRBV4-3 and TRBJ2-2; 11 positions match TRBD2. CDR1 and CDR2 (germline): LGHNA, YSLEER. CDR3 length equals 19 residues. V was pared by 0 bases and J by 6 bases, with 12 bases of the junction left unmatched. The CDR3 region is CASSQEWGLAGGPAGELFF. The CDR3 nucleotides read TGCGCCAGCAGCCAAGAATGGGGCTTAGCGGGGGGGCCAGCCGGGGAGCTGTTTTTT.

The rearrangement uses TRBV29-1 and TRBJ2-7, with D perhaps TRBD2 (6 bases). The V gene lost 7 bases and the J gene lost 2 bases, with 30 bases spanning the gap. The CDR3 has 18 amino acids. The germline CDR1 and CDR2 sequences are SQVTM and ANQGSEA. The CDR3, as DNA: TGCAGCGGCCAAACCGGGACTCAGCATGAACCTGTGACCTACGAGCAGTACTTC. It codes for CSGQTGTQHEPVTYEQYF.

The chain is built from TRBV15 and TRBJ1-2, with unresolved D. CDR3 length equals 16 residues. The germline V gene has CDR1 LNHNV and CDR2 YYDKDF (reference sequence). Trimming removed 3 bases at V and 6 bases at J, with 20 bases between. The CDR3 region is CATSREGLKEVDGYTF. In DNA form, the CDR3 reads TGTGCCACCAGCAGGGAAGGACTCAAGGAGGTCGATGGCTACACCTTC.

This clonotype has just a few counts. The rearrangement joins TRBV10-3 to TRBJ1-1; D is uncertain. Germline lookup yields CDR1 ENHRY and CDR2 SYGVKD. V dropped 7 bases and J dropped 4 bases, with 16 bases sitting between them. CDR3 length: 14 amino acids. The CDR3 region has the DNA TGTGCCATCAATCCGGGAGGGAGGCGCACTGAAGCTTTCTTT. This gives the protein CAINPGGRRTEAFF.

This clonotype showed up just a few times. The V call is TRBV7-2, the J call TRBJ1-2; no firm D call. Germline V CDR1 and CDR2: SGHTA, FQGNSA. This CDR3 is built from 15 residues. Trimming took off 4 bases at V and 0 bases at J, with 12 bases between the two ends. The CDR3 reads CASSSGWISNYGYTF. DNA of the CDR3: TGTGCCAGCAGCTCAGGCTGGATTTCTAACTATGGCTACACCTTC.

This chain uses TRBV20-1 with TRBJ2-7; possible D gene TRBD2, 5 bases. The germline V gene has CDR1 DFQATT and CDR2 SNEGSKA (reference sequence). The CDR3 consists of 14 residues. V dropped 8 bases and J dropped 0 bases, with 17 bases sitting between them. This CDR3 is CSSTDGGRSYEQYF. CDR3 nucleotides: TGCAGTTCCACCGACGGCGGGCGCTCCTACGAGCAGTACTTC.

The chain couples TRBV12-3 or TRBV12-4 to TRBJ2-7; D gene uncertain. The J call may be wrong; the DNA end is better matched by TRBJ2-5. CDR3 length equals 12 residues. The chain's CDR3 is CASSMDGMTQYF. DNA for the CDR3: TGTGCCAGCAGTATGGACGGCATGACCCAGTACTTC.

The chain links TRBV27 to TRBJ2-5; D perhaps matches TRBD2 (5 bases). The J call may not be correct, given that the DNA end is closer to TRBJ2-7. CDR1 and CDR2 (germline): MNHEY, SMNVEV (reference sequence). The CDR3 covers 14 residues. CDR3 coding DNA: TGTGCCAGCAGTTTAACGAGGGCGTTCTACGAGCAGTACTTC. It translates to CASSLTRAFYEQYF.

There are a few counts of this clonotype. The chain uses TRBV6-2 or TRBV6-3 and TRBJ2-3, with 13 bases that match TRBD2. The CDR3 totals 16 residues. Germline V gene data show CDR1 as MNHEY and CDR2 as SVGEGT. Trimming at V came to 5 bases and at J to 4 bases, leaving 6 bases not matched to a gene. CDR3 coding DNA: TGTGCCAGCAGTGCCCCGGGACTAGCGGGGCCAGATACGCAGTATTTT. It encodes CASSAPGLAGPDTQYF.

The rearrangement joins TRBV4-3 to TRBJ2-5; D gene ambiguous. CDR3 length: 13 amino acids. Trimming removed 2 bases at V and 2 bases at J, with 6 bases between. Germline values: CDR1 LGHNA, CDR2 YSLEER. The CDR3 reads CASSQRAQETQYF. In DNA, the CDR3 is TGCGCCAGCAGCCAACGAGCACAAGAGACCCAGTACTTC.

With regard to this clonotype: The germline gene is not matched at one end of the junction; a read error may be the cause. This chain connects TRBV7-2 to TRBJ1-2; 7 nucleotides line up with TRBD1. The V gene's germline CDR1 is SGHTA and CDR2 FQGNSA. This CDR3 spans 11 amino acids. In DNA, the CDR3 is TGTGCCGGCAGTGACAGGGTGGGCTACACCTTC. The encoded protein is CAGSDRVGYTF.

This clonotype was detected only a few times. The chain has TRBV12-3 or TRBV12-4 and TRBJ2-7; TRBD1 matches 9 bases. V was clipped by 5 bases and J by 2 bases; unmatched bases: 10. This CDR3 comprises 16 residues. CDR3 in DNA: TGTGCCAGCAGTACAACGGACAGGGGATGGACCTACGAGCAGTACTTC. It specifies CASSTTDRGWTYEQYF.

This clonotype has more than one count but fewer than ten. The rearrangement uses TRBV12-3 or TRBV12-4 and TRBJ2-1; unclear D gene. Trimming stripped 6 bases from V and 4 bases from J, with 13 bases between. This CDR3 has 14 residues. The CDR3 DNA is TGTGCCAGCAGCCAGATGGGCCCGTACAATGAGCAGTTCTTC. Translation: CASSQMGPYNEQFF.

Here the CDR3 reads CASSFDRGSSYEQYF. The CDR3 nucleotides are TGTGCCAGCAGCTTCGACAGGGGTAGCTCCTACGAGCAGTACTTC. This chain uses TRBV7-2 with TRBJ2-7; 8 bases match TRBD1. CDR1 and CDR2 (germline): SGHTA, FQGNSA. V shed 3 bases and J 0 bases; nucleotides not matched to a gene: 4. The CDR3 runs to 15 residues.

The chain combines TRBV6-9 with TRBJ1-4; D is ambiguous. The V gene lost 2 bases and the J gene lost 8 bases, with 15 bases spanning the gap. The CDR3 has 15 amino acids. Looked up from germline, CDR1 is MNHGY and CDR2 is SVAAGI. This CDR3 reads CASSYPGRPGEKLFF. The CDR3 nucleotides read TGTGCCAGCAGTTATCCGGGCAGGCCGGGGGAAAAACTGTTTTTT.